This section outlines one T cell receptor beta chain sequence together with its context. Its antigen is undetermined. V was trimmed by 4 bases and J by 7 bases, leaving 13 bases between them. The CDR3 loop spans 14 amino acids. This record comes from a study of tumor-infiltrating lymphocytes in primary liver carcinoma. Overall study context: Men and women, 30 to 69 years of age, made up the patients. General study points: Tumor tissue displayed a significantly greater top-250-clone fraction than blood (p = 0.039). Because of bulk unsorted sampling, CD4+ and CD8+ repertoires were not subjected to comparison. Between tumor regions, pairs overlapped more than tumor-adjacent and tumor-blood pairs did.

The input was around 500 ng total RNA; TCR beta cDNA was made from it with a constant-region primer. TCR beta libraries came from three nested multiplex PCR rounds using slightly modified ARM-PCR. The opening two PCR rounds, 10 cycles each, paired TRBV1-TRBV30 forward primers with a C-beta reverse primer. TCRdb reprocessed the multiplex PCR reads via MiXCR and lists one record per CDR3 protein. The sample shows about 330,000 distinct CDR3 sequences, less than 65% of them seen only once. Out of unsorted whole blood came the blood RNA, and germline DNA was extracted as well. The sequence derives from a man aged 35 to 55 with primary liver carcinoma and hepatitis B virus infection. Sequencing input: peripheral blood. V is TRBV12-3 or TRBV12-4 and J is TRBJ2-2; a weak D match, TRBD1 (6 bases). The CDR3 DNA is TGTGCCAGCAGTTCAGGGGCGTACATCGGGGAGCTGTTTTTT. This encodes CASSSGAYIGELFF.